This entry lists 26 T cell receptor beta chains sequenced from one sample in a study of OX40 agonist ivuxolimab in advanced cancers. Sequencing used immunoSEQ multiplex PCR; TCRdb keeps in-frame clones, though not all of them. The profile shows around 44,000 clones, roughly nine tenths of them singletons. Sequenced here: CD4+ or CD8+ T cells sorted from blood, sampled in a trial of the OX40 agonist ivuxolimab. The receptors were gathered from an adult with an advanced solid tumor such as melanoma, head and neck, liver or kidney cancer.

The rearrangement links TRBV11-2 to TRBJ1-5; D perhaps matches TRBD1 (6 bases). V lost 3 bases and J lost 2, with 11 bases in between. The germline gives CDR1 SGHAT, CDR2 FQNNGV. The CDR3 covers 15 residues. The CDR3 DNA follows: TGTGCCAGCAGCTTTACAAGGGGGGGCAATCAGCCCCAGCATTTT. Its protein product is CASSFTRGGNQPQHF. Together with reference TRBV11-2 and TRBJ1-5, the CDR3 gives the full variable domain: EAGVAQSPRYKIIEKRQSVAFWCNPISGHATLYWYQQILGQGPKLLIQFQNNGVVDDSQLPKDRFSAERLKGVDSTLKIQPAKLEDSAVYLCASSFTRGGNQPQHFGDGTRLSIL.

The chain employs TRBV2 and TRBJ2-5, with unresolved D. The CDR3 runs 11 residues. Trimming shortened V by 8 bases and J by 2 bases, and 6 bases separated the two germline ends. Germline CDR1 is SNHLY and CDR2 is FYNNEI. The DNA for the CDR3 is TGTGCCAGCCGCTTTCAAGAGACCCAGTACTTC. Translated: CASRFQETQYF.

The J gene is TRBJ1-4, the V gene TRBV27; 12 bases fit TRBD1. Germline values: CDR1 MNHEY, CDR2 SMNVEV (reference sequence). CDR3 length: 15 residues. Losses at the gene ends were 8 bases for V and 8 bases for J; bases not matched to a gene: 9. Written as DNA, the CDR3 is TGTGCCAGCGCCCCGTCAGGGACAGGGGGCGAAAAACTGTTTTTT. It specifies CASAPSGTGGEKLFF. Variable domain in full (rest from reference TRBV27 and TRBJ1-4): EAQVTQNPRYLITVTGKKLTVTCSQNMNHEYMSWYRQDPGLGLRQIYYSMNVEVTDKGDVPEGYKVSRKEKRNFPLILESPSPNQTSLYFCASAPSGTGGEKLFFGSGTQLSVL.

The J gene is TRBJ1-3, the V gene TRBV7-2; 7 nucleotides align to TRBD1. V shed 5 bases, J shed 2 bases, and the junction held 3 bases outside the gene matches. CDR1 and CDR2 (germline): SGHTA, FQGNSA. CDR3 length: 14 amino acids. The CDR3 DNA is TGTGCCAGCAGCCCGACAGGGACTGGAAACACCATATATTTT. Translating it yields CASSPTGTGNTIYF.

The chain links TRBV11-3 to TRBJ1-3; 9 nucleotides line up with TRBD1. After removal of 6 bases from V and 5 bases from J, the junction contained 5 bases not matched to a gene. The germline CDR1 and CDR2 sequences are SGHNT and YENEEA. The CDR3 spans 14 residues. DNA of the CDR3: TGTGCCAGCAGTTCTGGACAGGGGAGAAACACCATATATTTT. Protein sequence: CASSSGQGRNTIYF.

The rearrangement uses TRBV7-9 and TRBJ2-5; either TRBD1 or TRBD2 may supply D (5 bases each). CDR3 size: 14 residues. V was trimmed by 5 bases and J by 9 bases, leaving 19 bases between them. The germline CDR1 and CDR2 sequences are SEHNR and FQNEAQ (reference sequence). The CDR3 here is CASSTQGTARAQYF. CDR3 nucleotides: TGTGCCAGCAGCACCCAAGGGACCGCAAGAGCCCAGTACTTC.

The rearrangement uses TRBV5-1 and TRBJ1-4; TRBD1 matches at 8 bases. The V gene's germline CDR1 is SGHRS and CDR2 YFSETQ. This CDR3 is built from 15 residues. V shed 4 bases, J shed 8 bases, and the junction held 10 bases outside the gene matches. DNA of the CDR3: TGCGCCAGCAGCGGAGCCGGGACAGGCCTCGAAAAACTGTTTTTT. Its protein product is CASSGAGTGLEKLFF.

This chain links TRBV10-3 with TRBJ1-1, with 10 nucleotides matching TRBD1. The CDR3 spans 16 residues. CDR1 and CDR2 (germline): ENHRY, SYGVKD. The ends lost 6 bases at V and 2 bases at J; junction bases unmatched: 9. The CDR3 DNA reads TGTGCCATCAGCGACAGGGGGCCGGGGGCAAACACTGAAGCTTTCTTT. Its translation is CAISDRGPGANTEAFF.

The chain recombines TRBV7-9 with TRBJ2-1; D unclear. V was trimmed by 1 base and J by 2 bases, leaving 6 bases between them. Germline values: CDR1 SEHNR, CDR2 FQNEAQ (reference sequence). The CDR3 sequence is 14 residues long. Here the CDR3 DNA reads TGTGCCAGCAGCTTAGGGACCCCCTACAATGAGCAGTTCTTC. Amino acids: CASSLGTPYNEQFF.

V and J are TRBV11-2 and TRBJ2-7, with TRBD1 identical over 7 bases. With 1 base clipped from V and 5 bases from J, the junction kept 8 bases outside the gene matches. Germline V gene sequence: CDR1 SGHAT, CDR2 FQNNGV. The CDR3 consists of 15 residues. CDR3 region: CASSLVGDSGNEQYF. CDR3 bases: TGTGCCAGCAGCTTAGTCGGGGACAGTGGCAACGAGCAGTACTTC.

This sequence joins TRBV2 and TRBJ1-5; 7 bases match TRBD1. Germline CDR1 and CDR2: SNHLY and FYNNEI. V lost 7 bases to trimming and J lost 4 bases; unmatched junction nucleotides: 4. The CDR3 is made up of 13 amino acids. DNA for the CDR3: TGTGCCAGCAAACAGGGGTGGAATCAGCCCCAGCATTTT. Protein product: CASKQGWNQPQHF.

As DNA, the CDR3 is TGTGCCAGCAGCGGCAGGGGAAGCTCCTACAATGAGCAGTTCTTC. As protein: CASSGRGSSYNEQFF. This chain links TRBV11-3 with TRBJ2-1; TRBD1 is a possible D gene (6 bases). Germline values: CDR1 SGHNT, CDR2 YENEEA. Trimming removed 5 bases from V and 0 bases from J, with 11 bases in between. This CDR3 spans 15 amino acids.

The J gene is TRBJ1-2, the V gene TRBV5-1; 8 nucleotides align to TRBD1. V was pared by 4 bases and J by 3 bases, with 2 bases of the junction left unmatched. This CDR3 spans 13 amino acids. In germline, CDR1 is SGHRS, CDR2 YFSETQ. Written as DNA, the CDR3 is TGCGCCAGCAGCCAGACAGGGGACTATGGCTACACCTTC. This translates into CASSQTGDYGYTF. The whole variable domain, filled in from reference TRBV5-1 and TRBJ1-2, reads KAGVTQTPRYLIKTRGQQVTLSCSPISGHRSVSWYQQTPGQGLQFLFEYFSETQRNKGNFPGRFSGRQFSNSRSEMNVSTLELGDSALYLCASSQTGDYGYTFGSGTRLTVV.

A single count supports this clone. The chain combines TRBV2 with TRBJ2-5; D is unclear. The germline CDR1 and CDR2 sequences are SNHLY and FYNNEI. V lost 4 bases to trimming and J lost 4 bases, with 7 bases between them. The CDR3 has 12 residues. CDR3 nucleotide sequence: TGTGCCAGCAGTGCCCTCCGAGAGACCCAGTACTTC. Its translation: CASSALRETQYF. The variable domain in full, with the rest retrieved from reference TRBV2 and TRBJ2-5, is EPEVTQTPSHQVTQMGQEVILRCVPISNHLYFYWYRQILGQKVEFLVSFYNNEISEKSEIFDDQFSVERPDGSNFTLKIRSTKLEDSAMYFCASSALRETQYFGPGTRLLVL.

This rearrangement joins TRBV5-4 to TRBJ2-2; D gene uncertain. Trimming removed 0 bases at V and 0 bases at J, with 9 bases between. Germline CDR1 and CDR2: SGHNT and YYREEE (reference sequence). This CDR3 has 16 residues. The CDR3 sequence: CASSLALGSNTGELFF. CDR3 coding DNA: TGTGCCAGCAGCTTGGCTCTAGGGTCGAACACCGGGGAGCTGTTTTTT.

This chain links TRBV7-3 with TRBJ2-2, with 8 bases identical to TRBD1. The CDR3 is 16 amino acids. In germline, CDR1 is SGHTA, CDR2 FQGTGA. V dropped 5 bases and J dropped 1; count of bases not matched to a gene: 6. This CDR3 reads CASSDLGTGNTGELFF. In DNA, the CDR3 is TGTGCCAGCAGCGACCTAGGGACAGGGAACACCGGGGAGCTGTTTTTT.

The table lists this clone with a few counts. The rearrangement links TRBV6-6 to TRBJ1-6; a possible D gene is TRBD1 (6 bases). V lost 11 bases and J lost 11, with 19 bases in between. Germline V gene sequence: CDR1 MNHNY, CDR2 SVGAGI (reference sequence). CDR3 length equals 13 residues. The CDR3 protein is CARPQRGAAPLHF. The CDR3, as DNA: TGTGCCCGTCCCCAGAGGGGGGCAGCACCCCTCCACTTT.

V and J are TRBV5-6 and TRBJ1-3; possible D gene TRBD1, 5 bases. CDR3 length: 16 amino acids. V was trimmed by 0 bases and J by 0 bases, leaving 10 bases between them. Germline assignment: CDR1 SGHDT and CDR2 YYEEEE. CDR3 nucleotides: TGTGCCAGCAGCTTGGAGCAGGGAGGCTCTGGAAACACCATATATTTT. It codes for CASSLEQGGSGNTIYF.

The V gene is TRBV5-1, the J gene TRBJ1-4; no firm D call. This CDR3 has 14 residues. Between the trimmed V and J ends, which lost 5 bases and 8 bases, there was a span of 16 bases. Germline CDR1 SGHRS, CDR2 YFSETQ. CDR3 region: CASRAGNEEEKLFF. CDR3 coding DNA: TGCGCCAGCAGGGCCGGTAATGAGGAAGAAAAACTGTTTTTT.

The chain carries TRBV7-2 and TRBJ1-2, with 7 positions matching TRBD1. This CDR3 contains 16 residues. Germline V gene lookup returns CDR1 SGHTA and CDR2 FQGNSA. With 5 bases clipped from V and 1 base from J, the junction kept 10 bases outside the gene matches. The DNA of the CDR3 is TGTGCCAGCAGCCCCCTGCCGGGACAGCTTAACTATGGCTACACCTTC. It translates to CASSPLPGQLNYGYTF.

The CDR3 here is CASSSTGGREQYF. The CDR3 DNA reads TGTGCCAGCAGCTCGACAGGGGGCCGCGAGCAGTACTTC. The chain uses TRBV7-2 and TRBJ2-7; 10 bases are shared with TRBD1. This CDR3 contains 13 residues. V was pared by 4 bases and J by 6 bases, with 3 bases of the junction left unmatched. Germline-derived CDR1 and CDR2 are SGHTA and FQGNSA. Full variable domain (missing parts from reference TRBV7-2 and TRBJ2-7): GAGVSQSPSNKVTEKGKDVELRCDPISGHTALYWYRQSLGQGLEFLIYFQGNSAPDKSGLPSDRFSAERTGGSVSTLTIQRTQQEDSAVYLCASSSTGGREQYFGPGTRLTVT.

The gene calls are TRBV11-3 and TRBJ1-6, with D possibly being TRBD1 (5 bases). This CDR3 has 16 residues. From germline, CDR1 is SGHNT and CDR2 YENEEA. V was clipped by 1 base and J by 9 bases, with 16 bases between them. The chain's CDR3 is CASSLARHRRGSPLHF. CDR3 sequence (DNA): TGTGCCAGCAGCTTAGCCCGGCACCGAAGGGGTTCACCCCTCCACTTT.

The chain links TRBV6-1 to TRBJ2-7, with D uncertain. In germline, CDR1 is MNHNS, CDR2 SASEGT. The V end was cut by 8 bases, the J end by 7 bases, with 21 bases between. The CDR3 sequence is 14 residues long. CDR3 amino acids: CASRFVGPFGEQYF. In DNA form, the CDR3 reads TGTGCCAGCCGGTTTGTGGGCCCCTTTGGGGAGCAGTACTTC.

The chain joins TRBV19 to TRBJ1-5; 7 nucleotides line up with TRBD1. Germline trimming cut 3 bases from V and 0 bases from J; bases unmatched to any gene: 8. CDR1 is LNHDA and CDR2 is SQIVND in the germline V gene (reference sequence). The CDR3 spans 17 residues. The CDR3 nucleotides read TGTGCCAGTAGTATCCTCCGACAGGGAAATAGCAATCAGCCCCAGCATTTT. Protein sequence: CASSILRQGNSNQPQHF.

The chain uses TRBV2 and TRBJ2-3, with TRBD1 matching 7 bases. Germline CDR1 is SNHLY and CDR2 is FYNNEI. Trimming removed 0 bases from V and 2 bases from J; junction bases left unmatched: 2. The CDR3 length is 15 residues. This CDR3 reads CASSEARGYTDTQYF. CDR3 coding DNA: TGTGCCAGCAGTGAAGCCAGGGGGTACACAGATACGCAGTATTTT.

This clone was seen only once. The chain joins TRBV7-8 to TRBJ1-6; D possibly corresponds to TRBD1 (6 bases). The CDR3 covers 15 residues. Trimming removed 4 bases at V and 6 bases at J, with 13 bases between. Germline V gene lookup returns CDR1 SGHVS and CDR2 FQNEAQ. The CDR3 is CASSWTVSLNSPLHF. CDR3 nucleotide sequence: TGTGCCAGCAGCTGGACAGTAAGCCTTAATTCACCCCTCCACTTT.